This T cell receptor (beta chain) was identified during a study of blood T cell repertoires in COVID-19. Whole-study context: Italy, Spain and the United States were the sources of the convalescent and acute COVID-19 samples. Sources were T cells, B-cell-depleted T cells, or PBMCs; the material itself was cDNA or gDNA.

The sample holds a few counts of this clone. Original analysis: Amplification with reference gene primers provided the estimates of nucleated cell counts. The assay was immunoSEQ multiplex PCR, and TCRdb's table has in-frame clones only and misses some. The V and J calls and clone size were taken over from that table, and D and trimming were inferred from the DNA. This table holds more than 150,000 clones, roughly four fifths found once. Germline values: CDR1 MNHEY, CDR2 SVGEGT. The V and J ends lost 0 bases and 6 bases respectively, with 9 bases between them. CDR3 length: 15 amino acids. The chain links TRBV6-2 or TRBV6-3 to TRBJ1-6, with D tentatively TRBD1 (5 bases). The source is a human donor in a cohort sampled during active COVID-19. Sequences were obtained from peripheral blood. CDR3 sequence reads: CASSYSTGSNSPLHF. The CDR3 coding sequence is TGTGCCAGCAGTTACTCTACAGGATCTAATTCACCCCTCCACTTT.